This TCR beta chain was found in a study of regulatory T cells in long-lasting Graves disease. Study-wide points: Lower TCR diversity was seen in persistent Graves' patients than in newly diagnosed ones. Preferential use of TRBV28, TRBJ1-2 and TRBJ2-5 was seen in persistent disease.

A note on this clonotype: Its antigen is not known.

TCR beta libraries were built with iRepertoire HTBI primers and Arm-PCR of CDR3 regions. TCRdb itself ran the multiplex PCR reads through MiXCR, one entry per CDR3 protein. Of some 370,000 distinct CDR3 sequences listed, less than 25% are singletons. The V gene's germline CDR1 is SEHNR and CDR2 FQNEAQ (reference sequence). The germline V and J ends were trimmed by 4 bases and 2 bases, with 18 bases remaining between them. The CDR3 is 18 amino acids. Time point denoted: persistent/refractory GD, antithyroid drugs over 5 years with positive TRAb. PBMC-derived RNA was used for the TCR library. This material consisted of peripheral blood mononuclear cells (PBMCs), taken when the disease was refractory, from a patient treated with antithyroid drugs. This receptor was taken from a female donor with Graves disease. V usage is TRBV7-9 and J usage is TRBJ2-6; tentative D call: TRBD1 (5 bases). Written as DNA, the CDR3 is TGTGCCAGCAGCTCCACCCGAGACCAGGGTACTGGGGCCAACGTCCTGACTTTC. This encodes CASSSTRDQGTGANVLTF. Looking up the rest from reference TRBV7-9 and TRBJ2-6 gives the full variable domain: DTGVSQNPRHKITKRGQNVTFRCDPISEHNRLYWYRQTLGQGPEFLTYFQNEAQLEKSRLLSDRFSAERPKGSFSTLEIQRTEQGDSAMYLCASSSTRDQGTGANVLTFGAGSRLTVL.